These T cell receptor beta chains were read from a single sample in a study of T cells in Graves' hyperthyroidism and ophthalmopathy. From the multiplex PCR reads, TCRdb called clonotypes with MiXCR, one entry per CDR3 protein. The sample yields about 690,000 distinct CDR3 sequences, 15% to 20% seen once. Material: blood. The source is a man between 45 and 60 years old with Graves' hyperthyroidism. The CDR3 runs from the conserved cysteine through the conserved F or W. The D gene is left open where the match is weak. Not all rows give a size; the values are once, few, many and, for expanded clones, a class.

size: few
V: TRBV4-1
D: .
J: TRBJ2-7
CDR3: CASSQDSSGWNEQYF
DNA: TGCGCCAGCAGCCAAGATTCGAGCGGGTGGAACGAGCAGTACTTC

size: few
V: TRBV6-1
D: .
J: TRBJ1-2
CDR3: CASSPTDFDGYTF
DNA: TGTGCCAGCAGTCCGACCGATTTTGATGGCTACACCTTC

size: .
V: TRBV7-3
D: TRBD1
J: TRBJ1-2
CDR3: CASSLYPQGSSNYGYTF
DNA: TGTGCCAGCAGCTTATACCCACAGGGGTCGTCCAACTATGGCTACACCTTC

size: .
V: TRBV30
D: .
J: TRBJ1-4
CDR3: CAWTTEGGGNEKLFF
DNA: TGTGCCTGGACCACGGAGGGAGGGGGTAATGAAAAACTGTTTTTT

size: many
V: TRBV12-3/TRBV12-4
D: .
J: TRBJ2-6
CDR3: CASSPVTGFSGANVLTF
DNA: TGTGCCAGCAGTCCCGTAACAGGGTTCTCTGGGGCCAACGTCCTGACTTTC

size: .
V: TRBV7-9
D: .
J: TRBJ2-7
CDR3: CASSSVGDSYEQYF
DNA: TGTGCCAGCAGCTCCGTGGGTGACTCCTACGAGCAGTACTTC

size: .
V: TRBV3-1
D: .
J: TRBJ2-4
CDR3: CASSNLAAENIQYF
DNA: TGTGCCAGCAGCAATTTAGCGGCCGAAAACATTCAGTACTTC

size: many
V: TRBV5-5
D: .
J: TRBJ1-1
CDR3: CASSLVTGLGTEAFF
DNA: TGTGCCAGCAGCTTGGTTACAGGATTAGGAACTGAAGCTTTCTTT

size: many
V: TRBV24-1
D: TRBD1
J: TRBJ1-4
CDR3: CATSDSGTGGEKLFF
DNA: TGTGCCACCAGTGATTCAGGGACAGGGGGTGAAAAACTGTTTTTT

size: many
V: TRBV28
D: TRBD2
J: TRBJ2-1
CDR3: CASSPLTSGRATLYNEQFF
DNA: TGTGCCAGCAGCCCCTTGACTAGCGGGAGGGCGACCCTTTACAATGAGCAGTTCTTC

size: .
V: TRBV27
D: .
J: TRBJ2-7
CDR3: CASSHGQSYEQYF
DNA: TGTGCCAGCAGCCATGGACAGTCCTACGAGCAGTACTTC

size: few
V: TRBV7-9
D: .
J: TRBJ2-7
CDR3: CASSLQPGLSYEQYF
DNA: TGTGCCAGCAGCTTACAACCGGGACTCTCCTACGAGCAGTACTTC

size: many
V: TRBV11-2
D: .
J: TRBJ2-1
CDR3: CASSIEGESQFSYNEQFF
DNA: TGTGCCAGCAGTATAGAGGGCGAATCCCAATTCTCCTACAATGAGCAGTTCTTC

size: .
V: TRBV30
D: .
J: TRBJ1-6
CDR3: CAWRGRSSYNSPLHF
DNA: TGTGCCTGGAGGGGACGGAGCTCCTATAATTCACCCCTCCACTTT

size: .
V: TRBV27
D: .
J: TRBJ2-4
CDR3: CASSPEWSPAKNIQYF
DNA: TGTGCCAGCAGCCCGGAGTGGTCCCCCGCCAAAAACATTCAGTACTTC

size: few
V: TRBV30
D: TRBD2
J: TRBJ2-4
CDR3: CAWSVLGLAEAKNIQYF
DNA: TGTGCCTGGAGTGTACTCGGACTAGCGGAAGCCAAAAACATTCAGTACTTC

size: many
V: TRBV27
D: .
J: TRBJ2-7
CDR3: CASSHFLGVPGSYEQYF
DNA: TGTGCCAGCAGTCATTTTTTGGGGGTCCCGGGCTCCTACGAGCAGTACTTC

size: .
V: TRBV28
D: TRBD1
J: TRBJ1-5
CDR3: CASSSFGTGGNQPQHF
DNA: TGTGCCAGCAGTTCTTTCGGGACAGGAGGCAATCAGCCCCAGCATTTT

size: .
V: TRBV4-3
D: TRBD2
J: TRBJ2-5
CDR3: CASSQEGGGLAGVGTETQYF
DNA: TGCGCCAGCAGCCAAGAGGGGGGGGGACTAGCGGGAGTAGGGACGGAGACCCAGTACTTC

size: many
V: TRBV2
D: .
J: TRBJ2-7
CDR3: CASSVRLYEQYF
DNA: TGTGCCAGCAGTGTTAGACTCTACGAGCAGTACTTC

size: few
V: TRBV19
D: .
J: TRBJ1-5
CDR3: CASKAGFFQPQHF
DNA: TGTGCCAGTAAAGCAGGATTTTTTCAGCCCCAGCATTTT

size: few
V: TRBV24-1
D: .
J: TRBJ1-1
CDR3: CATSDGLTEAFF
DNA: TGTGCCACCAGTGATGGACTTACTGAAGCTTTCTTT

size: many
V: TRBV3-1
D: .
J: TRBJ1-5
CDR3: CASSLQGPNQPQHF
DNA: TGTGCCAGCAGCCTACAGGGTCCCAATCAGCCCCAGCATTTT

size: .
V: TRBV7-9
D: TRBD1
J: TRBJ1-1
CDR3: CASSLGGGEQEAFF
DNA: TGTGCCAGCAGCTTAGGAGGGGGCGAGCAGGAAGCTTTCTTT

size: .
V: TRBV30
D: .
J: TRBJ2-2
CDR3: CAWDIGNTGELFF
DNA: TGTGCCTGGGATATAGGGAACACCGGGGAGCTGTTTTTT

size: few
V: TRBV10-2
D: .
J: TRBJ2-1
CDR3: CASSGQGVAEGSSYNEQFF
DNA: TGCGCCAGCAGTGGGCAGGGGGTGGCGGAGGGGAGCTCCTACAATGAGCAGTTCTTC

size: many
V: TRBV5-8
D: TRBD2
J: TRBJ2-2
CDR3: CASSLMGLANTGELFF
DNA: TGTGCCAGCAGCCTAATGGGACTAGCGAACACCGGGGAGCTGTTTTTT

size: many
V: TRBV7-3
D: .
J: TRBJ2-5
CDR3: CASSPQRGKETQYF
DNA: TGTGCCAGCAGCCCACAGAGGGGAAAAGAGACCCAGTACTTC

size: many
V: TRBV24-1
D: .
J: TRBJ2-7
CDR3: CATSDSGTTTRPYEQYF
DNA: TGTGCCACCAGTGACTCCGGGACAACCACAAGACCCTACGAGCAGTACTTC

size: .
V: TRBV28
D: TRBD1
J: TRBJ1-6
CDR3: CASSPGQGARSSPLHF
DNA: TGTGCCAGCAGTCCGGGACAGGGGGCACGAAGTTCACCCCTCCACTTT

size: many
V: TRBV10-3
D: .
J: TRBJ1-1
CDR3: CAISLTENTEAFF
DNA: TGTGCCATCAGTTTAACAGAAAACACTGAAGCTTTCTTT

size: .
V: TRBV20-1
D: .
J: TRBJ2-3
CDR3: CSAWGPTDTQYF
DNA: TGCAGTGCTTGGGGTCCCACAGATACGCAGTATTTT

size: many
V: TRBV20-1
D: TRBD2
J: TRBJ2-2
CDR3: CSASPPSGRAGTGELFF
DNA: TGCAGTGCTAGTCCCCCTAGCGGGAGGGCCGGCACCGGGGAGCTGTTTTTT

size: many
V: TRBV3-1
D: .
J: TRBJ1-5
CDR3: CASSHHDQTQPQHF
DNA: TGTGCCAGCAGCCACCACGACCAGACTCAGCCCCAGCATTTT

size: few
V: TRBV7-9
D: .
J: TRBJ2-7
CDR3: CASSQPGRLYEQYF
DNA: TGTGCCAGCAGCCAACCCGGAAGATTGTACGAGCAGTACTTC

size: few
V: TRBV30
D: TRBD1
J: TRBJ1-2
CDR3: CASPGQDFYGYTF
DNA: TGTGCCTCTCCGGGACAGGATTTCTATGGCTACACCTTC

size: many
V: TRBV20-1
D: TRBD2
J: TRBJ2-1
CDR3: CSARNTGLAGTNEQFF
DNA: TGCAGTGCTAGAAATACGGGACTAGCGGGAACGAATGAGCAGTTCTTC

size: many
V: TRBV6-2/TRBV6-3
D: .
J: TRBJ2-1
CDR3: CASRLTSNEQFF
DNA: TGTGCCAGCAGACTGACTAGCAATGAGCAGTTCTTC

size: few
V: TRBV2
D: TRBD2
J: TRBJ2-1
CDR3: CASAGTSGSVEQFF
DNA: TGTGCCAGCGCGGGGACTAGCGGGAGTGTGGAGCAGTTCTTC

size: many
V: TRBV5-1
D: .
J: TRBJ1-1
CDR3: CASSFLQTNTEAFF
DNA: TGCGCCAGCAGCTTTCTCCAGACGAACACTGAAGCTTTCTTT

size: many
V: TRBV7-3
D: TRBD1
J: TRBJ2-6
CDR3: CASSLKRGGTGYSGANVLTF
DNA: TGTGCCAGCAGCTTAAAGCGTGGCGGGACAGGGTACTCTGGGGCCAACGTCCTGACTTTC

size: many
V: TRBV27
D: TRBD1
J: TRBJ1-2
CDR3: CASSPLGQARLFYGYTF
DNA: TGTGCCAGCAGCCCCCTCGGACAGGCTCGCCTATTTTATGGCTACACCTTC

size: .
V: TRBV19
D: .
J: TRBJ1-5
CDR3: CASSDRGVGSNQPQHF
DNA: TGTGCCAGTTCGGACCGTGGGGTCGGCAGCAATCAGCCCCAGCATTTT

size: many
V: TRBV6-1
D: TRBD2
J: TRBJ2-7
CDR3: CASSGGTSGKLEQYF
DNA: TGTGCCAGCAGTGGAGGGACTAGCGGGAAACTCGAGCAGTACTTC

size: many
V: TRBV2
D: .
J: TRBJ1-6
CDR3: CASRGQRVYSPLHF
DNA: TGTGCCAGCAGGGGACAAAGGGTCTATTCACCCCTCCACTTT

size: few
V: TRBV6-1
D: TRBD1
J: TRBJ1-5
CDR3: CASISATGRNQPQHF
DNA: TGTGCCAGCATTTCCGCGACAGGGCGGAATCAGCCCCAGCATTTT

size: .
V: TRBV28
D: TRBD1
J: TRBJ2-1
CDR3: CASSFHRGGNEQFF
DNA: TGTGCCAGCAGTTTTCACAGGGGCGGGAATGAGCAGTTCTTC

size: many
V: TRBV28
D: .
J: TRBJ2-5
CDR3: CASSLLETQYF
DNA: TGTGCCAGCAGTTTGTTAGAGACCCAGTACTTC

size: .
V: TRBV4-1
D: .
J: TRBJ2-6
CDR3: CASEAFPARTGANVLTF
DNA: TGCGCCAGCGAAGCGTTTCCAGCCCGGACCGGGGCCAACGTCCTGACTTTC

size: .
V: TRBV7-8
D: TRBD2
J: TRBJ2-3
CDR3: CASSPRTSGADTQYF
DNA: TGTGCCAGCAGCCCGCGGACTAGTGGGGCAGATACGCAGTATTTT

size: .
V: TRBV20-1
D: TRBD1
J: TRBJ2-2
CDR3: CSALQGAPRELFF
DNA: TGCAGTGCCCTACAGGGGGCGCCCAGGGAGCTGTTTTTT

size: .
V: TRBV3-1
D: .
J: TRBJ2-1
CDR3: CASSQERSRNLNEQFF
DNA: TGTGCCAGCAGCCAAGAGAGGAGCAGAAACCTCAATGAGCAGTTCTTC

size: many
V: TRBV28
D: .
J: TRBJ1-1
CDR3: CASSFYRRQAFF
DNA: TGTGCCAGCAGTTTCTACAGGAGGCAAGCTTTCTTT

size: few
V: TRBV20-1
D: TRBD2
J: TRBJ2-3
CDR3: CSAFWTSQADTQYF
DNA: TGCAGTGCTTTTTGGACTAGCCAGGCAGATACGCAGTATTTT

size: few
V: TRBV9
D: .
J: TRBJ2-2
CDR3: CASSPPTGTHTGELFF
DNA: TGTGCCAGCAGCCCCCCCACGGGGACCCACACCGGGGAGCTGTTTTTT

size: many
V: TRBV28
D: TRBD1
J: TRBJ2-4
CDR3: CASSSPTGADIQYF
DNA: TGTGCCAGCAGTTCACCGACAGGGGCTGACATTCAGTACTTC

size: .
V: TRBV9
D: TRBD1
J: TRBJ1-3
CDR3: CASSVVGQTSGNTIYF
DNA: TGTGCCAGCAGCGTAGTGGGACAGACCTCTGGAAACACCATATATTTT

size: .
V: TRBV2
D: .
J: TRBJ1-6
CDR3: CASSDADFYYNSPLHF
DNA: TGTGCCAGCAGTGACGCGGATTTTTACTATAATTCACCCCTCCACTTT

size: few
V: TRBV4-1
D: TRBD2
J: TRBJ2-7
CDR3: CASSQTLAGVGISYEQYF
DNA: TGCGCCAGCAGCCAAACACTAGCGGGAGTAGGAATCTCCTACGAGCAGTACTTC